The rows below give T cell receptor beta chains drawn from one sample of a study of blood T cell repertoires in COVID-19. Data came from immunoSEQ multiplex PCR; TCRdb stores just in-frame clones and leaves some out. Here the sample spans around 300,000 clones, 88% being singletons. Specimen: peripheral blood. These receptors originate from a woman between 45 and 65 years old with active or convalescent COVID-19. Both conserved end residues are part of each CDR3. A D gene is named only where the DNA matches it firmly. Rows give clone size only sometimes, using once, few, many, or a class for an expanded clone.

CDR3: CASSVGPMGGNDGYTF
DNA: TGTGCCAGCAGCGTTGGTCCAATGGGGGGGAATGATGGCTACACCTTC
J: TRBJ1-2
D: NA
size: NA
V: TRBV9

CDR3: CAWSTPVRGDTQYF
DNA: TGTGCCTGGAGTACTCCGGTCCGCGGAGATACGCAGTATTTT
J: TRBJ2-3
D: NA
size: NA
V: TRBV30

CDR3: CASSPTSGSTYEQYF
DNA: TGTGCCAGCTCACCAACTAGCGGGAGTACCTACGAGCAGTACTTC
J: TRBJ2-7
D: TRBD2
size: once
V: TRBV18

CDR3: CASSVLGGSSYNEQFF
DNA: TGTGCCAGCAGCGTACTAGGGGGTAGCTCCTACAATGAGCAGTTCTTC
J: TRBJ2-1
D: NA
size: NA
V: TRBV9

CDR3: CASSQAGWGTLIGSEQFF
DNA: TGTGCCAGCAGCCAGGCGGGGTGGGGGACCCTCATAGGCAGCGAGCAGTTCTTC
J: TRBJ2-1
D: NA
size: NA
V: TRBV3-1/TRBV3-2

CDR3: CSTLENYGYTF
DNA: TGCAGCACCCTAGAAAACTATGGCTACACCTTC
J: TRBJ1-2
D: NA
size: NA
V: TRBV29-1

CDR3: CATSDLRHPGKAFF
DNA: TGTGCCACCAGTGATTTGCGACACCCGGGGAAAGCTTTCTTT
J: TRBJ1-1
D: NA
size: NA
V: TRBV24-1

CDR3: CASTGGKRETQYF
DNA: TGTGCCAGCACAGGGGGGAAGCGGGAGACCCAGTACTTC
J: TRBJ2-5
D: TRBD1
size: once
V: TRBV19

CDR3: CASSSYLDRADEQFF
DNA: TGTGCCAGCAGCTCCTACCTGGACAGGGCGGATGAGCAGTTCTTC
J: TRBJ2-1
D: TRBD1
size: NA
V: TRBV11-2

CDR3: CATGQGNEKLFF
DNA: TGTGCCACCGGACAGGGTAATGAAAAACTGTTTTTT
J: TRBJ1-4
D: TRBD1
size: NA
V: TRBV10-3

CDR3: CASSAGQGAGRDTQYF
DNA: TGTGCCAGCAGTGCGGGACAGGGGGCAGGTAGAGATACGCAGTATTTT
J: TRBJ2-3
D: TRBD1
size: NA
V: TRBV27

CDR3: CASSLEGKGSNFNSPLHF
DNA: TGTGCCAGCAGCTTAGAGGGGAAGGGTAGCAATTTCAATTCACCCCTCCACTTT
J: TRBJ1-6
D: NA
size: NA
V: TRBV7-2

CDR3: CASSIPGGLETQYF
DNA: TGTGCCAGTAGTATTCCAGGGGGCCTGGAGACCCAGTACTTC
J: TRBJ2-5
D: TRBD1
size: once
V: TRBV19

CDR3: CAWSPQSNEKLFF
DNA: TGTGCCTGGAGCCCACAGAGTAATGAAAAACTGTTTTTT
J: TRBJ1-4
D: NA
size: NA
V: TRBV30

CDR3: CASSSAGTGVDTQYF
DNA: TGTGCCAGCAGTTCCGCCGGGACAGGGGTAGATACGCAGTATTTT
J: TRBJ2-3
D: TRBD1
size: NA
V: TRBV6-6

CDR3: CASSLVGQGKGTQYF
DNA: TGCGCCAGCAGCTTGGTGGGACAGGGGAAGGGGACCCAGTACTTC
J: TRBJ2-5
D: TRBD1
size: NA
V: TRBV5-1

CDR3: CASSQDGRGQVTDTQYF
DNA: TGCGCCAGCAGCCAAGATGGCCGGGGACAGGTCACAGATACGCAGTATTTT
J: TRBJ2-3
D: TRBD1
size: NA
V: TRBV4-1

CDR3: CASSLGQSSYNSPLHF
DNA: TGTGCCAGCAGCTTGGGACAGAGCTCCTATAATTCACCCCTCCACTTT
J: TRBJ1-6
D: TRBD1
size: NA
V: TRBV7-9

CDR3: CASSNWDFTDTQYF
DNA: TGTGCCAGCAGCAACTGGGACTTCACAGATACGCAGTATTTT
J: TRBJ2-3
D: NA
size: NA
V: TRBV7-9

CDR3: CASSGTSGYGETQYF
DNA: TGTGCCAGTTCCGGGACTAGCGGGTACGGAGAGACCCAGTACTTC
J: TRBJ2-5
D: TRBD2
size: NA
V: TRBV19

CDR3: CASSSLAGGDIPYEQYF
DNA: TGTGCCAGCAGCTCGCTAGCGGGGGGCGATATTCCCTACGAGCAGTACTTC
J: TRBJ2-7
D: TRBD2
size: NA
V: TRBV7-8

CDR3: CASSLLFGQSSEQYF
DNA: TGTGCCAGCAGCTTATTGTTTGGACAGTCAAGCGAGCAGTACTTC
J: TRBJ2-7
D: NA
size: NA
V: TRBV7-2

CDR3: CASSPNLGDEQFF
DNA: TGTGCCAGCAGCCCAAATCTAGGGGATGAGCAGTTCTTC
J: TRBJ2-1
D: NA
size: NA
V: TRBV14

CDR3: CASSPGAGLHNEQFF
DNA: TGTGCCAGCAGTCCGGGAGCGGGCCTACACAATGAGCAGTTCTTC
J: TRBJ2-1
D: NA
size: NA
V: TRBV6-5

CDR3: CASSQVDRRTEAFF
DNA: TGCGCCAGCAGCCAGGTAGACAGGCGCACTGAAGCTTTCTTT
J: TRBJ1-1
D: NA
size: few
V: TRBV4-1

CDR3: CSAVYNEQFF
DNA: TGCAGTGCCGTATACAATGAGCAGTTCTTC
J: TRBJ2-1
D: NA
size: NA
V: TRBV20-1

CDR3: CASSQGARGLMNTEAFF
DNA: TGTGCCAGCAGCCAAGGGGCCAGGGGGCTTATGAACACTGAAGCTTTCTTT
J: TRBJ1-1
D: TRBD1
size: NA
V: TRBV3-1/TRBV3-2